This T cell receptor (beta chain) originates from a study of CD8 T cells in ankylosing spondylitis. Findings and limits, study-wide: Earlier authors reported some of these motif variants in reactive arthritis synovial fluid and blood. Ankylosing spondylitis blood appeared to carry a characteristic TCR beta motif of several highly homologous variants. Relatively rare in peripheral blood, disease-linked clones were also CD8+. It was reported that disease-linked clones were significantly enriched in matched ankylosing spondylitis synovial fluid.

Researchers built TCR beta libraries using quantitative 5'-RACE with molecular barcodes. TCRdb reprocessed the 5' RACE reads with MiXCR, giving one entry per CDR3 protein. Found here are roughly 440,000 distinct CDR3 sequences, roughly 17% of them singletons; the top ten hold approximately 1%. This clonotype was seen only a few times. Its antigen is as yet unknown. Sequencing used blood, either unsorted or a sorted T cell fraction (not recorded which). The sequence was obtained from a male donor with ankylosing spondylitis.

The CDR3 spells CSARQSSTDTQYF. The CDR3 DNA reads TGCAGTGCTAGGCAATCTAGCACAGATACGCAGTATTTT. The chain recombines TRBV20-1 with TRBJ2-3; the D is unclear. The CDR3 is made up of 13 amino acids. V was shortened by 3 bases and J by 0 bases, with 7 bases between the two germline ends. The germline CDR1 and CDR2 sequences are DFQATT and SNEGSKA (reference sequence).